These 25 T cell receptor beta chains share one sample of origin, sequenced in a study of T cell responses to AZD1222 COVID-19 vaccine. The table came from immunoSEQ multiplex PCR; TCRdb's copy has only in-frame clones and leaves some out. The table has about 100,000 clones, 91% seen once; the top ten hold 7.5% to 9.5%. The starting material was peripheral blood, obtained 28 days after the second AZD1222 dose. Receptor source: an adult who received the AZD1222 COVID-19 vaccine.

V usage is TRBV5-8 and J usage is TRBJ2-1; D gene unclear. CDR3 length: 15 amino acids. Germline CDR1 SGHTS, CDR2 YDEGEE. V lost 3 bases, J lost 5 bases, and 15 bases lay in between. CDR3 DNA: TGTGCCAGCAGCTCGACCCCTCTAGAGAACAATGAGCAGTTCTTC. Translation gives CASSSTPLENNEQFF.

The genes are TRBV3-1 (or the pseudogene TRBV3-2) and TRBJ2-7, with D perhaps given as TRBD1 or TRBD2 (5 bases each). Germline V gene lookup returns CDR1 LGHDT and CDR2 YNNKEL (reference sequence). V was trimmed by 0 bases and J by 0 bases, leaving 21 bases between them. There are 19 residues in the CDR3. The CDR3 here is CASSQDWGPGSGFSYEQYF. The CDR3 DNA follows: TGTGCCAGCAGCCAAGATTGGGGACCGGGAAGCGGCTTCTCCTACGAGCAGTACTTC.

This clone was found a few times. The chain carries TRBV3-1 (or the pseudogene TRBV3-2) and TRBJ2-7; D possibly corresponds to TRBD1 (6 bases). The CDR3 loop spans 14 amino acids. V shed 4 bases and J shed 6 bases, with 16 bases lying between them. The germline V gene encodes CDR1 LGHDT and CDR2 YNNKEL (reference sequence). The CDR3 coding sequence is TGTGCCAGCAGCCCCCGGACAGTAGGTTCCGAGCAGTACTTC. Translated: CASSPRTVGSEQYF.

By sample share, this clone is medium-sized. J is TRBJ2-7 and V is TRBV6-6; unclear D gene. Germline-derived CDR1 and CDR2 are MNHNY and SVGAGI (reference sequence). This CDR3 has 11 residues. Trimming left V 2 bases short and J 4 bases short, with 3 bases between. CDR3 nucleotide sequence: TGTGCCAGCAGTTACATGTACGAGCAGTACTTC. It translates to CASSYMYEQYF.

Here the CDR3 DNA reads TGTGCCAGCAGCGTAGGACAGGGTCCGCGCTACACCTTC. Encoded protein: CASSVGQGPRYTF. The chain links TRBV9 to TRBJ1-2, with TRBD1 identical over 7 bases. The trim removed 0 bases at V and 9 bases at J, leaving 5 bases unmatched. CDR1 is SGDLS, CDR2 YYNGEE, per germline. The CDR3 totals 13 residues. Supplemented by reference TRBV9 and TRBJ1-2, the full variable domain reads DSGVTQTPKHLITATGQRVTLRCSPRSGDLSVYWYQQSLDQGLQFLIQYYNGEERAKGNILERFSAQQFPDLHSELNLSSLELGDSALYFCASSVGQGPRYTFGSGTRLTVV.

This chain uses TRBV29-1 with TRBJ2-3, with 8 bases aligning to TRBD1. The junction had 5 bases not matched to a gene; V was cut back by 6 bases and J by 6 bases. The CDR3 spans 12 residues. The germline V gene encodes CDR1 SQVTM and CDR2 ANQGSEA. CDR3 amino acids: CSVDRGADTQYF. CDR3 DNA: TGCAGCGTCGACAGGGGTGCGGATACGCAGTATTTT.

J is TRBJ1-5 and V is TRBV10-1; 7 bases match TRBD1. The CDR3 length is 16 residues. After removal of 9 bases from V and 2 bases from J, the junction contained 13 bases not matched to a gene. Germline V gene sequence: CDR1 WNHNN, CDR2 SYGVQD (reference sequence). CDR3 nucleotides: TGCGCCAGACACCCTCTTTTAACAGGGGGCAATCAGCCCCAGCATTTT. Its translation is CARHPLLTGGNQPQHF.

The chain links TRBV6-1 to TRBJ1-5, with 7 bases identical to TRBD1. CDR3 size: 14 residues. After removal of 1 base from V and 7 bases from J, the junction contained 4 bases not matched to a gene. CDR1 and CDR2 from the germline V gene are MNHNS and SASEGT. In DNA form, the CDR3 reads TGTGCCAGCAGTGAAGGTTTAGGGGGCCAGCCCCAGCATTTT. Amino acid sequence: CASSEGLGGQPQHF.

This chain uses TRBV19 with TRBJ2-4; no firm D call. The V and J ends lost 3 bases and 0 bases respectively, with 9 bases between them. The CDR3 is 15 amino acids. Germline V gene lookup returns CDR1 LNHDA and CDR2 SQIVND (reference sequence). CDR3 bases: TGTGCCAGTAGTATCGGACGGCTAGCCAAAAACATTCAGTACTTC. It specifies CASSIGRLAKNIQYF.

This clone was counted once. This chain's CDR3 is CSASPNIRDGNTIYF. In DNA form, the CDR3 reads TGCAGTGCTAGTCCCAATATCAGGGATGGAAACACCATATATTTT. The rearrangement joins TRBV20-1 to TRBJ1-3; possibly TRBD1 for D (5 bases). Germline values: CDR1 DFQATT, CDR2 SNEGSKA (reference sequence). The CDR3 loop spans 15 amino acids. Trimming removed 3 bases at V and 3 bases at J, with 15 bases between.

The V and J genes are TRBV7-9 and TRBJ2-3; D is possibly TRBD2 (6 bases). The CDR3 spans 16 residues. Trimming pared 1 base from V and 5 bases from J, leaving 16 bases between. Germline CDR1 SEHNR, CDR2 FQNEAQ (reference sequence). The chain's CDR3 is CASSLVRGTWVDTQYF. CDR3 bases: TGTGCCAGCAGCTTAGTACGGGGGACCTGGGTAGATACGCAGTATTTT.

The V call is TRBV7-2, the J call TRBJ1-1, with D maybe TRBD1 (6 bases). This CDR3 spans 19 amino acids. Germline CDR1 reads SGHTA; CDR2 reads FQGNSA. With 5 bases removed from V and 3 bases from J, the gap between germline ends came to 28 bases. DNA for the CDR3: TGTGCCAGCAGCAGTTCTATTTTGACAGGCCGGGCAGGCCACACTGAAGCTTTCTTT. Its protein product is CASSSSILTGRAGHTEAFF. The whole variable domain, filled in from reference TRBV7-2 and TRBJ1-1, reads GAGVSQSPSNKVTEKGKDVELRCDPISGHTALYWYRQSLGQGLEFLIYFQGNSAPDKSGLPSDRFSAERTGGSVSTLTIQRTQQEDSAVYLCASSSSILTGRAGHTEAFFGQGTRLTVV.

This clone was seen once. The gene calls are TRBV11-2 and TRBJ2-1; 8 nucleotides match TRBD2. The CDR3 loop spans 15 amino acids. The V and J ends lost 5 bases and 2 bases, in that order; junction bases with no gene match: 5. Per germline, CDR1 SGHAT and CDR2 FQNNGV. This CDR3 is CASSQVAGTYNEQFF. CDR3 in DNA: TGTGCCAGCAGCCAGGTAGCGGGAACCTACAATGAGCAGTTCTTC.

This rearrangement joins TRBV18 to TRBJ1-1; D remains unclear. The germline V and J ends were trimmed by 4 bases and 7 bases, with 19 bases remaining between them. CDR1 KGHSH and CDR2 LQKENI come from the germline V gene. The CDR3 has 15 residues. CDR3 in DNA: TGTGCCAGCTCACAGACGGACCTGGGCTCAGATGAAGCTTTCTTT. The encoded protein is CASSQTDLGSDEAFF.

This chain links TRBV24-1 with TRBJ1-1; possible D gene TRBD1, 6 bases. This CDR3 comprises 11 residues. The V gene's germline CDR1 is KGHDR and CDR2 SFDVKD. Trimming stripped 6 bases from V and 10 bases from J, with 11 bases between. DNA of the CDR3: TGTGCCACCAGTTCCGCAGGGGTAGCTTTCTTT. Translated: CATSSAGVAFF.

The CDR3 bases are TGTGCCACCAGGCACGGGAGGATCGGGGATGAGCAGTTCTTC. Translated: CATRHGRIGDEQFF. The V call is TRBV15, the J call TRBJ2-1; 7 nucleotides agree with TRBD2. CDR3 length: 14 amino acids. The J segment lost 8 bases and the V segment lost 6 bases, leaving 10 bases of the junction unmatched. CDR1 is LNHNV and CDR2 is YYDKDF in the germline V gene (reference sequence).

This clone was found a few times. The rearrangement links TRBV7-2 to TRBJ2-5; D may be TRBD1 (6 bases). Germline lookup yields CDR1 SGHTA and CDR2 FQGNSA. V was clipped by 8 bases and J by 4 bases, with 17 bases between them. The CDR3 is 14 amino acids. In nucleotides, the CDR3 is TGTGCCAGCCAAAAAACACAGGGAAGAGAGACCCAGTACTTC. It encodes CASQKTQGRETQYF.

The rearrangement uses TRBV7-8 and TRBJ2-1; D unclear. The germline gives CDR1 SGHVS, CDR2 FQNEAQ. Trimming left V 6 bases short and J 5 bases short, with 11 bases between. The CDR3 loop spans 13 amino acids. CDR3 DNA: TGTGCCAGCAGGAGGCTAGAGAACAATGAGCAGTTCTTC. Translated: CASRRLENNEQFF.

The CDR3 DNA sequence: TGTGCCAGCAGTTCCCACGGCAGCTACGAGCAGTACTTC. This encodes CASSSHGSYEQYF. J is TRBJ2-7 and V is TRBV27; D gene ambiguous. Germline lookup yields CDR1 MNHEY and CDR2 SMNVEV (reference sequence). The length of the CDR3 is 13 residues. The V end was cut by 4 bases, the J end by 3 bases, with 10 bases between.

This clone was seen more than once but under ten times. The V call is TRBV28, the J call TRBJ1-2; D is possibly TRBD1 (6 bases). V lost 6 bases and J 8 bases, leaving 16 bases between the germline ends. Germline values: CDR1 MDHEN, CDR2 SYDVKM. The CDR3 has 13 residues. The CDR3 coding sequence is TGTGCCAGCAGCCTAGGACAGTTGAGAGGCTACACCTTC. It is translated as CASSLGQLRGYTF.

The CDR3: CASSLAGELNGYTF. The CDR3 DNA sequence: TGCGCCAGCAGCTTGGCAGGGGAGTTGAATGGCTACACCTTC. The rearrangement uses TRBV5-1 and TRBJ1-2; D is possibly TRBD1 (6 bases). V shed 0 bases and J shed 6 bases, with 12 bases lying between them. There are 14 residues in the CDR3. The germline V gene encodes CDR1 SGHRS and CDR2 YFSETQ.

The V and J genes are TRBV7-9 and TRBJ2-1; 10 bases fit TRBD2. After removal of 8 bases from V and 1 base from J, the junction contained 5 bases not matched to a gene. Germline assignment: CDR1 SEHNR and CDR2 FQNEAQ (reference sequence). The CDR3 extends over 15 amino acids. In DNA, the CDR3 is TGTGCCAGCTCGAGACTAGCGGGTTCCTACAATGAGCAGTTCTTC. It codes for CASSRLAGSYNEQFF.

The rearrangement joins TRBV12-3 or TRBV12-4 to TRBJ2-7, with D tentatively TRBD1 (6 bases). The CDR3 spans 13 residues. V lost 3 bases and J lost 2, with 8 bases in between. This CDR3 reads CASSFGDTYEQYF. The DNA of the CDR3 is TGTGCCAGCAGTTTTGGGGACACCTACGAGCAGTACTTC.

This chain joins TRBV7-2 and TRBJ1-4, with D possibly TRBD1 on 6 matching bases. The CDR3 is 15 residues long. With 0 bases removed from V and 3 bases from J, the gap between germline ends came to 8 bases. Germline CDR1 SGHTA, CDR2 FQGNSA. The CDR3 reads CASSLAGGSNEKLFF. The DNA of the CDR3 is TGTGCCAGCAGCTTAGCAGGGGGGTCTAATGAAAAACTGTTTTTT.

The chain has TRBV9 and TRBJ2-1; 7 nucleotides line up with TRBD2. CDR1 and CDR2 from the germline V gene are SGDLS and YYNGEE. The CDR3 runs 16 residues. Unmatched junction bases numbered 5, after V lost 0 bases and J lost 2 bases. CDR3 DNA sequence: TGTGCCAGCAGCGTAGGGAGCCTAGCGGCCTACAATGAGCAGTTCTTC. It specifies CASSVGSLAAYNEQFF.